This T cell receptor (beta chain) stems from a study of T cell responses to AZD1222 COVID-19 vaccine. General study findings and limits: The donor group comprised mostly white British people and more females; the analysis possibly underestimated clonal diversity.

The ends were cut back, 2 bases at V and 4 bases at J, with 8 bases in the middle. Germline V gives CDR1 SGHNT, CDR2 YENEEA. This CDR3 has 14 residues. Sequenced by immunoSEQ multiplex PCR; TCRdb stores in-frame clones only, minus some. The data hold more than 110,000 clones, with 92% observed a single time. About this clone: The antigen remains unidentified.

The receptor was derived from an adult in good health. V usage is TRBV11-3 and J usage is TRBJ2-2; D call uncertain. Source: peripheral blood, taken on day 0 of AZD1222 vaccination. The CDR3, as DNA: TGTGCCAGCAGCTTACAGCCGGGCACCGGGGAGCTGTTTTTT. It encodes CASSLQPGTGELFF. The variable domain in full, completed from reference TRBV11-3 and TRBJ2-2, reads EAGVVQSPRYKIIEKKQPVAFWCNPISGHNTLYWYLQNLGQGPELLIRYENEEAVDDSQLPKDRFSAERLKGVDSTLKIQPAELGDSAVYLCASSLQPGTGELFFGEGSRLTVL.